This T cell receptor (beta chain) was identified during a study of blood T cell repertoires in COVID-19 (dated by TCRdb to about 2020). Turning to the overall study: Collaborator samples came from the United States, Italy and Spain and covered acute and convalescent phases of COVID-19. The repertoires were made available in a free public database intended to serve as a resource for research on the immune response to SARS-CoV-2. The samples were drawn from the first 160 participants of the ongoing ImmuneRACE study and from 1,254 subjects provided by 6 global collaborators. A de-identified subject ID, COVID-19 status, age in years and sex were almost always included in the sample metadata. The dataset comprised deeply sampled blood TCRbeta repertoires from subjects exposed to, actively infected with, or recovered from COVID-19. HLA class I and class II types, where available, came from metadata supplied by the sample provider rather than from assay-based typing. The material from the prospective study consisted of cDNA or gDNA derived from T cells, B-cell-depleted T cells, or PBMCs. What the research found in general, with its limitations: The amount of clinical and demographic metadata varied by source and participant and was provided uncurated.

TCRbeta CDR3 regions were amplified from genomic DNA by means of the immunoSEQ Assay, a bias-controlled multiplex PCR. The authors processed their data as follows. Within the assay, amplification of reference gene primers was used to estimate how many nucleated cells each sample contained. To quantify the absolute abundance of each unique TCRbeta CDR3 rearrangement, sequence reads were collapsed and filtered. For each sample, productive Simpson clonality was calculated as the square root of Simpson's diversity index over productive rearrangements. TCRdb took this table from immuneACCESS and kept in-frame rearrangements with V and J called. Such tables lack part of the clones; where checked against another copy, unresolved V genes explain under half of the gap, and the rest is unexplained. V and J calls and clone size come straight from that table; D and trimming were deduced from the DNA. Here the sample has about 80,000 clones; 60% to 80% occur a single time. The ten largest clones capture roughly 38% of the sample.

In Seattle, one collaborating source enrolled patients while the infection was active and tracked those patients longitudinally over the course of disease. Collaborating institutions collected whole blood in K2EDTA tubes following their own protocols. For TCRbeta analysis, collaborator samples were shipped as frozen whole blood, as isolated PBMCs, or as DNA extracted from either sample type. In the case of this clone: Its antigen specificity is not known. No base qualities exist here, and no much larger clone lies one base off it.

The CDR3 starts with the cysteine, ends with the phenylalanine, and has 13 residues. The entry retains the CDR3 DNA only, 39 bases that are in frame from base 1. CDR1 and CDR2 are drawn from the germline V gene (reference sequence): LNHDA, SQIVND. Trimming costs V 5 bases and J 5 bases, and their ends lie 12 bases apart. The clonotype was recovered from a man between 60 and 70 years old with COVID-19, enrolled during active disease. Recombination linked TRBV19 to TRBJ1-1; the D gene lacks a confident call. The sequencing input was peripheral blood. The DNA sequence is given as TGTGCCAGTAGTGACGGGAGGTGGACTGAAGCTTTCTTT. It encodes CASSDGRWTEAFF.